This T cell receptor (beta chain) was sequenced during a study of PD-L1 blockade in urothelial cancer. Study summary: Atezolizumab at 1,200 mg intravenously every 3 weeks was started by patients in 2014. Analysis of blood occurred 3 weeks (second dose) and 6 weeks after treatment start.

Sequencing was performed with immunoSEQ multiplex PCR; in TCRdb, only in-frame clones are kept and a portion is missing. The profile shows some 120,000 clones, about 89% of them singletons. This clone is a singleton in its sample. Germline V lookup: CDR1 MNHEY, CDR2 SMNVEV (reference sequence). V lost 3 bases and J lost 0, with 9 bases in between. CDR3 length: 16 amino acids. Time point given: peripheral blood 6 weeks after treatment start. The chain recombines TRBV27 with TRBJ2-6, with D hard to call. The sequence came from a man aged 60 to 75 with urothelial cancer. Sequenced material: PBMCs, taken around atezolizumab (anti-PD-L1) treatment. The CDR3 loop reads CASSFHGSSGANVLTF. For the CDR3, the DNA is TGTGCCAGCAGTTTCCACGGTAGCTCTGGGGCCAACGTCCTGACTTTC.